This TCR beta chain was identified during a study of T cell repertoires in cytomegalovirus infection. Study summary: Public TCR beta signatures provided an indication of both CMV infection and a matching HLA type. Points from the study as a whole: Dominant in the ex vivo response were TCR beta clonotypes restricted by HLA-C and specific for CMV.

Regarding this clonotype: Its target is unknown.

The CDR3 is 16 amino acids. The ends lost 4 bases at V and 1 base at J; junction bases unmatched: 6. Per the germline V gene, CDR1 is SGHRS and CDR2 is YFSETQ. TCRdb reprocessed the reads via MiXCR and lists one record per CDR3 protein. The table has fewer than 550,000 distinct CDR3 sequences, roughly 12% seen once. The source is a human donor in good health (CMV status not recorded). Some clones in this sample may be carry-over from other donors' samples. The source material was PBMCs. V is TRBV5-1 and J is TRBJ2-5; 11 nucleotides align to TRBD2. CDR3 region: CASSPPGTSGQETQYF. CDR3 bases: TGCGCCAGCAGCCCTCCAGGGACTAGCGGCCAAGAGACCCAGTACTTC.